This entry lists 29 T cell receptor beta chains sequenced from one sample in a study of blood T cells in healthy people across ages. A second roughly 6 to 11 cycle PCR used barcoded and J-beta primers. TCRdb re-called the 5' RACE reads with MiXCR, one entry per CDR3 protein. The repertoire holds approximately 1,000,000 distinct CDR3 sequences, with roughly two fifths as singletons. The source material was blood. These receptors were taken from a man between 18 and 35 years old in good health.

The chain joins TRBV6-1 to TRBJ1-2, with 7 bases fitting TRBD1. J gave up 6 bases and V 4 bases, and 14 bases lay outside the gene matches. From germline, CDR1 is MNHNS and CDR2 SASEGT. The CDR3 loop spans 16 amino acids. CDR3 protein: CASSGIGQEQLNGYTF. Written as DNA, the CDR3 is TGTGCCAGCAGTGGGATTGGACAGGAGCAGTTAAATGGCTACACCTTC.

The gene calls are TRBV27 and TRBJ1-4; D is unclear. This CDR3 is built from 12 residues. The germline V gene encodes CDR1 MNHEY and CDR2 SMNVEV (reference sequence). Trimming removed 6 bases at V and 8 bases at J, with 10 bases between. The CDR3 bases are TGTGCCAGCAGCCATGGCGGGGAAAAACTGTTTTTT. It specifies CASSHGGEKLFF.

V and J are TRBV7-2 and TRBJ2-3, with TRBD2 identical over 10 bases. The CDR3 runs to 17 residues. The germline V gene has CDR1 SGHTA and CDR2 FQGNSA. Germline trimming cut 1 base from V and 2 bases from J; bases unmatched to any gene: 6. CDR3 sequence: CASSLVSSGRLTDTQYF. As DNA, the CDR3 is TGTGCCAGCAGCTTAGTGTCTAGCGGGAGACTCACAGATACGCAGTATTTT. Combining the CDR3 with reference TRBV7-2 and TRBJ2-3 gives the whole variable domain GAGVSQSPSNKVTEKGKDVELRCDPISGHTALYWYRQSLGQGLEFLIYFQGNSAPDKSGLPSDRFSAERTGGSVSTLTIQRTQQEDSAVYLCASSLVSSGRLTDTQYFGPGTRLTVL.

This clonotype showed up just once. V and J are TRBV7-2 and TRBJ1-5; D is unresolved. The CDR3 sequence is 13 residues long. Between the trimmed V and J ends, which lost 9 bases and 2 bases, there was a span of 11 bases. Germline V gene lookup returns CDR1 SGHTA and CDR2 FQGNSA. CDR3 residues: CASSTSGNQPQHF. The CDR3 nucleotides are TGTGCCAGTAGCACTTCGGGCAATCAGCCCCAGCATTTT.

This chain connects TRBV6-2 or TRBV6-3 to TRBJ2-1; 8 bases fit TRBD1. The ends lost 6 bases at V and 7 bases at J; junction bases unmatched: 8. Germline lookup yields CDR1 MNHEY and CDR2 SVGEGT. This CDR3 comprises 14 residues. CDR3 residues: CASSRDRYENEQFF. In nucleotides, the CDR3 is TGTGCCAGCAGCCGGGACAGGTATGAGAATGAGCAGTTCTTC.

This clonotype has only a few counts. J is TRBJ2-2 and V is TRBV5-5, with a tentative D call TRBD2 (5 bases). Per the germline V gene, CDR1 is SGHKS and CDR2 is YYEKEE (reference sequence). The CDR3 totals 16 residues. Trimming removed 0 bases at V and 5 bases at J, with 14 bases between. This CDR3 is CASSLVLGWETGELFF. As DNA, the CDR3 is TGTGCCAGCAGCTTGGTTTTGGGTTGGGAGACCGGGGAGCTGTTTTTT.

CDR3: CASSYLGASYGYTF. DNA of the CDR3: TGTGCCAGCAGCTATTTGGGAGCGTCCTATGGCTACACCTTC. This chain joins TRBV7-2 and TRBJ1-2, with no clear D. The CDR3 extends over 14 amino acids. The V end was cut by 4 bases, the J end by 4 bases, with 13 bases between. From germline, CDR1 is SGHTA and CDR2 FQGNSA.

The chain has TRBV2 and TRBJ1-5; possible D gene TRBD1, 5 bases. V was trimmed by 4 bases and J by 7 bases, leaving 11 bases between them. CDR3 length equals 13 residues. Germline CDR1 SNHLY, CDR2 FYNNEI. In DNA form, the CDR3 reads TGTGCCAGCAGTGTCAGGGATCTGCAGCCCCAGCATTTT. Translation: CASSVRDLQPQHF.

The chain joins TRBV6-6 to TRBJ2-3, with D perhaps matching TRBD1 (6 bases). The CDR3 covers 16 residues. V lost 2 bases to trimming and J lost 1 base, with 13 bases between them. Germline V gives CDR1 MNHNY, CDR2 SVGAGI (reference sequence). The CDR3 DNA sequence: TGTGCCAGCAGTTACAGGGGTGGGACACGCACAGATACGCAGTATTTT. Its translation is CASSYRGGTRTDTQYF.

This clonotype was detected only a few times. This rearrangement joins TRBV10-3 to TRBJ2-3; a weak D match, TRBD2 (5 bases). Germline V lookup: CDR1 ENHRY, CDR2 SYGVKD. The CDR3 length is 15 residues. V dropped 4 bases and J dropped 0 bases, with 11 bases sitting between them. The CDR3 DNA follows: TGTGCCATCAGTGCGGGGAAGCCTAGCACAGATACGCAGTATTTT. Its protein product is CAISAGKPSTDTQYF.

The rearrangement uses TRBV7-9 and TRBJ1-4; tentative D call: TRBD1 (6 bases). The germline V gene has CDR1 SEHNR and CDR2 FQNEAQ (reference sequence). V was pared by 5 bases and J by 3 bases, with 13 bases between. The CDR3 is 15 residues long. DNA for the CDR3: TGTGCCAGCAGCGAACAGGGCTTGGCTAATGAAAAACTGTTTTTT. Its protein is CASSEQGLANEKLFF.

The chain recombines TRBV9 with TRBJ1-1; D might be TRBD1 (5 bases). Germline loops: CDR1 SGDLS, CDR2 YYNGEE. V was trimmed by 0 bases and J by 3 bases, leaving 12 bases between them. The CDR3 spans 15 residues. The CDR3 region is CASSVVGGGDTEAFF. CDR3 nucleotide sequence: TGTGCCAGCAGCGTAGTGGGGGGAGGCGACACTGAAGCTTTCTTT.

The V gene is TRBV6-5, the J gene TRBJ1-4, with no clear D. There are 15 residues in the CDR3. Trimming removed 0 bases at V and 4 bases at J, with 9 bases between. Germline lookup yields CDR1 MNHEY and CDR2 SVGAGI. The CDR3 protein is CASSYSSKVNEKLFF. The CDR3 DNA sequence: TGTGCCAGCAGTTACTCGAGCAAGGTTAATGAAAAACTGTTTTTT.

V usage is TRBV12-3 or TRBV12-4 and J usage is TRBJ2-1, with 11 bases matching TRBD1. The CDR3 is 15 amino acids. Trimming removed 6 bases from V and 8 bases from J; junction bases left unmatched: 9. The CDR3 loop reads CASRTGQGAFDEQFF. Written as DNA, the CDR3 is TGTGCCAGCAGAACCGGACAGGGGGCTTTCGATGAGCAGTTCTTC.

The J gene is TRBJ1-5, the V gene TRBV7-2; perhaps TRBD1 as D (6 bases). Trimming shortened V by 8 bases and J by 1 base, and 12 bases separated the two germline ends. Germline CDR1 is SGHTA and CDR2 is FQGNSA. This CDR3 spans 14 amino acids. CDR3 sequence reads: CASQGGGSNQPQHF. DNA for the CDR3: TGTGCCAGCCAAGGGGGAGGAAGCAATCAGCCCCAGCATTTT.

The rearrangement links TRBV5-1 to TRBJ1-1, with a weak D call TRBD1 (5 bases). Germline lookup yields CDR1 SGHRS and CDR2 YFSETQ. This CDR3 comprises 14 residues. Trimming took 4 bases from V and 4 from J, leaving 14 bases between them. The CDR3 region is CASSLLQDGTEAFF. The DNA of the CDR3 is TGCGCCAGCAGCCTACTACAGGATGGCACTGAAGCTTTCTTT.

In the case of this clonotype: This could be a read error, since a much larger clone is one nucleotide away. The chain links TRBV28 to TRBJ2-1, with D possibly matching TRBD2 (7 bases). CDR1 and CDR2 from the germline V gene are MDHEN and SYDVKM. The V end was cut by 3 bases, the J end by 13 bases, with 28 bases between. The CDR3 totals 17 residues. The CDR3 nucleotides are TGTGCCAGCAGTTTTGGGGGGGCAGGAAGCCCGCAAGAGACCCAGTTCTTC. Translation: CASSFGGAGSPQETQFF.

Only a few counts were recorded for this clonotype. CDR3 amino acids: CASCELAGTDTQYF. The CDR3 coding sequence is TGTGCCAGTTGCGAGCTAGCGGGCACAGATACGCAGTATTTT. The J gene is TRBJ2-3, the V gene TRBV12-3 or TRBV12-4, with 7 bases lining up with TRBD2. This CDR3 region has 14 residues. Trimming removed 9 bases from V and 1 base from J; junction bases left unmatched: 7.

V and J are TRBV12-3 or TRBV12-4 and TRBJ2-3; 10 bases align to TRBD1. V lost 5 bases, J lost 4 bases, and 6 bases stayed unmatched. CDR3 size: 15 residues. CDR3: CASSTGTGDADTQYF. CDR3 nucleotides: TGTGCCAGCAGTACCGGGACAGGGGATGCAGATACGCAGTATTTT.

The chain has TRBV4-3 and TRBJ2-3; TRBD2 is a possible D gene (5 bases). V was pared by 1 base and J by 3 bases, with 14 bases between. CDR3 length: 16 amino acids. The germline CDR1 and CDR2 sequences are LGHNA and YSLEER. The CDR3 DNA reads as TGCGCCAGCAGCCAAGGGGTGGGAGCCCTTACAGATACGCAGTATTTT. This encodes CASSQGVGALTDTQYF.

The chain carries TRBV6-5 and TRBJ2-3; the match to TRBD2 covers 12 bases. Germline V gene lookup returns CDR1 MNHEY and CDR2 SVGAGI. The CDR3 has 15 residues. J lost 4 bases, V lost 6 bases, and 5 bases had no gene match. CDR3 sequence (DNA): TGTGCCAGCAGCCCACTAGCGGGGGGCCCAGATACGCAGTATTTT. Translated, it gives CASSPLAGGPDTQYF.

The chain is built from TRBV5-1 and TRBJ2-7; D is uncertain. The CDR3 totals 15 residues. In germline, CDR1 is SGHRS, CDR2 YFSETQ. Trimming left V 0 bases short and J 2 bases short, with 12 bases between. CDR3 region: CASSLDSYAAYEQYF. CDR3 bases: TGCGCCAGCAGCTTGGACAGCTATGCAGCCTACGAGCAGTACTTC.

The DNA of the CDR3 is TGTGCCAGCTCCTCCTTCCTCCCGGTTTCGACAGCTGGTTCACCCCTCCACTTT. Translating gives CASSSFLPVSTAGSPLHF. This chain connects TRBV2 to TRBJ1-6; tentatively, D is TRBD1 (5 bases). This CDR3 has 18 amino acids. The V gene's germline CDR1 is SNHLY and CDR2 FYNNEI. V gave up 8 bases and J gave up 9 bases, with 29 bases separating them.

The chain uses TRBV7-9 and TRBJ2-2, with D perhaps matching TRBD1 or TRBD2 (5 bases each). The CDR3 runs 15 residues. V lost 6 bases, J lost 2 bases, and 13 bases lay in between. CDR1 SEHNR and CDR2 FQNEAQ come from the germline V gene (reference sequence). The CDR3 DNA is TGTGCCAGCAGAAAAAATGGGGGAAACACCGGGGAGCTGTTTTTT. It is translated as CASRKNGGNTGELFF.

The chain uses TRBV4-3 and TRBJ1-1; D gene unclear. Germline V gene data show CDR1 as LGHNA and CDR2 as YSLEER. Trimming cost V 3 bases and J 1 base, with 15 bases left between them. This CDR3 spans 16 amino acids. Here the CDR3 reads CASSQGILLGNTEAFF. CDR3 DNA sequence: TGCGCCAGCAGCCAGGGGATCCTATTGGGGAACACTGAAGCTTTCTTT.

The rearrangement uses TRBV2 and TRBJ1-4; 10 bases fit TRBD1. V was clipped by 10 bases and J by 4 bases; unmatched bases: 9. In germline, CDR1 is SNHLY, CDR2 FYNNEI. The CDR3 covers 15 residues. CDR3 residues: CATRTGGSVNEKLFF. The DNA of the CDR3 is TGTGCCACCCGGACAGGGGGAAGTGTTAATGAAAAACTGTTTTTT.

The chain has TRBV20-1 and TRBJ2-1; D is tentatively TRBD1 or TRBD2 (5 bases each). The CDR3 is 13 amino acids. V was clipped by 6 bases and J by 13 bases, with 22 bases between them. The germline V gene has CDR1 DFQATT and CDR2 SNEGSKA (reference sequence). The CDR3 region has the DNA TGCAGTGCCCGGGACGTAGGTCTGGAGACCCAGTTCTTC. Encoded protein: CSARDVGLETQFF.

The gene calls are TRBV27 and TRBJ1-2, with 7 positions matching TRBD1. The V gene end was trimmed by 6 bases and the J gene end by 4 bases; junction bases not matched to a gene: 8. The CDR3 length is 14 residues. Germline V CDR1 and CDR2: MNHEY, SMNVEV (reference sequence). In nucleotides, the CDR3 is TGTGCCAGCAGCAAGACGACAGGGTTCTATGGCTACACCTTC. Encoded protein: CASSKTTGFYGYTF.

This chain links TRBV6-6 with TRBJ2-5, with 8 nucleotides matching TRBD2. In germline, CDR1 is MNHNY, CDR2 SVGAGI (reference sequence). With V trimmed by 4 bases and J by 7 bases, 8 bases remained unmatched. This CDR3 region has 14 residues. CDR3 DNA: TGTGCCAGCAGTTCTCCGGGGGGGATCGTGACCCAGTACTTC. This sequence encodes CASSSPGGIVTQYF.